This T cell receptor (beta chain) comes out of a study of blood T cell repertoires in COVID-19. Background on the study: PBMCs, B-cell-depleted T cells, or T cells were the source of the cDNA or gDNA that made up the material.

Generated by immunoSEQ multiplex PCR, the TCRdb table keeps only in-frame clones and is missing some. The table shows around 300,000 clones, with around 86% occurring only once. Germline V lookup: CDR1 SEHNR, CDR2 FQNEAQ (reference sequence). The CDR3 is 18 amino acids. V dropped 5 bases and J dropped 4; count of bases not matched to a gene: 12. This chain joins TRBV7-9 and TRBJ2-3; 13 bases line up with TRBD2. The sample was PBMCs or T cells enriched from blood (not recorded which). This TCR was recovered from a woman aged 35 to 49 who had recovered from COVID-19. CDR3 in DNA: TGTGCCAGCAGCCCGGGACTAGCGGGGTGGACGGTAGCAGATACGCAGTATTTT. It encodes CASSPGLAGWTVADTQYF.